The entry below describes one T cell receptor beta chain. Its antigen is unidentified. Germline CDR1 SGHTS, CDR2 YDEGEE. The V and J ends lost 0 bases and 3 bases, in that order; junction bases with no gene match: 8. The CDR3 contains 17 residues. This sample is drawn from a study of shared clonotypes between healthy human individuals. Study conclusions and caveats: Generation probabilities were higher for clonotypes shared across all four sorted-subset donors than for unshared ones. For sorted subsets, rarefaction showed incomplete sequencing despite large depth. For naive CD4 cells, 5% to 6.5% of clonotypes were shared across several donors.

TCRdb's table, derived via immunoSEQ multiplex PCR, lists solely in-frame clones and lacks some. The sample has about a million clones, roughly 80% seen once. The donors, all of them Caucasian adults, lived in Nashville, Tennessee. The TCR sequence derives from a man between 18 and 29 years old in good health. Some clones in this sample may be carry-over from other donors' samples. Sequencing input: memory CD4+ T cells from PBMCs. Subset noted: CD45RA-negative fraction. The V gene is TRBV5-8, the J gene TRBJ2-5, with TRBD1 identical over 10 bases. CDR3 nucleotides: TGTGCCAGCAGCTTGGCAAGTGGGACAGGGGCTGAAGAGACCCAGTACTTC. This codes for CASSLASGTGAEETQYF.